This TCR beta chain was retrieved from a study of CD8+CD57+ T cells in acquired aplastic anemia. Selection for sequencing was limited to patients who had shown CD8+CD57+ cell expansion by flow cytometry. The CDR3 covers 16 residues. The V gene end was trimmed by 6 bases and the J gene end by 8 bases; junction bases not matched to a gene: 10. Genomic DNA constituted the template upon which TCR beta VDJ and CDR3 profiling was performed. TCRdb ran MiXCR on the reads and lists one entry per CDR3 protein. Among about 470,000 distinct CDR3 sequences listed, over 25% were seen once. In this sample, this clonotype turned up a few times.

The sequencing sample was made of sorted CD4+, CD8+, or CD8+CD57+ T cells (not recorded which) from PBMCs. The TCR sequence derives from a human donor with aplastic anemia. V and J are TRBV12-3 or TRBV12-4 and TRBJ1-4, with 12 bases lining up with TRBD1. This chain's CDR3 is CASSPGTGGRREKLFF. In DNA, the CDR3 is TGTGCCAGCAGCCCCGGGACAGGGGGCCGTCGAGAAAAACTGTTTTTT.